This T cell receptor beta chain comes out of a study of blood T cell repertoires in COVID-19. The wider study: Samples representing acute and convalescent COVID-19 were sourced from the United States, Italy and Spain.

As processed by the authors: Researchers report that nucleated cell counts were estimated from reference gene primer amplification. Assay used: immunoSEQ multiplex PCR; TCRdb lists only in-frame clones, some missing. V and J calls plus clone size are reproduced from that table; the DNA served to infer D and trimming. The sample comprises around 290,000 clones, around nine tenths of which are singletons, and under 3% rests with the top ten. In germline, CDR1 is SGDLS, CDR2 YYNGEE. The CDR3 covers 15 residues. V was clipped by 3 bases and J by 4 bases, with 14 bases between them. This clonotype was sampled from a woman aged 18-30 years who had recovered from COVID-19. This chain joins TRBV9 and TRBJ1-3; perhaps TRBD1 as D (6 bases). Source material: PBMCs or T cells enriched from blood (not recorded which). The DNA of the CDR3 is TGTGCCAGCAGCGCCCTGGGGGGGCGGGGAAACACCATATATTTT. This encodes CASSALGGRGNTIYF.